The 9 T cell receptor beta chains given below trace back to one sample, sequenced in a study of post-analysis software for immune sequencing data. These receptors have no identified antigens. Unique-molecular-identifier-tagged TCR beta cDNA libraries were used. TCRdb redid the calling of the PCR reads with MiXCR, one entry per CDR3 protein. The profile shows fewer than 850,000 distinct CDR3 sequences, 46% of them singletons. Findings and caveats of the study: Compared with controls, patients had more of about five TRBV segments, including TRBV5-6, TRBV5-1 and TRBV20-1.

The sequenced material came from blood. These receptors were collected from a girl between 5 and 17 years old with multiple sclerosis.

V usage is TRBV10-3 and J usage is TRBJ2-2; 10 bases match TRBD1. The germline V gene has CDR1 ENHRY and CDR2 SYGVKD. CDR3 size: 14 residues. V shed 6 bases and J 5 bases; nucleotides not matched to a gene: 3. The CDR3 region has the DNA TGTGCCATCAGCCGGACAGGGGGGACCGGGGAGCTGTTTTTT. The encoded protein is CAISRTGGTGELFF.

The chain couples TRBV19 to TRBJ2-2; D unclear. Per the germline V gene, CDR1 is LNHDA and CDR2 is SQIVND (reference sequence). With 6 bases removed from V and 0 bases from J, the gap between germline ends came to 8 bases. The CDR3 totals 14 residues. CDR3 amino acids: CASRPTSNTGELFF. The CDR3 nucleotides are TGTGCCAGTAGACCGACCTCGAACACCGGGGAGCTGTTTTTT. Drawing the rest from reference TRBV19 and TRBJ2-2, the complete variable domain is DGGITQSPKYLFRKEGQNVTLSCEQNLNHDAMYWYRQDPGQGLRLIYYSQIVNDFQKGDIAEGYSVSREKKESFPLTVTSAQKNPTAFYLCASRPTSNTGELFFGEGSRLTVL.

This sequence joins TRBV29-1 and TRBJ2-7, with 11 bases lining up with TRBD1. Germline V gives CDR1 SQVTM, CDR2 ANQGSEA. This CDR3 has 14 amino acids. With 1 base clipped from V and 5 bases from J, the junction kept 4 bases outside the gene matches. CDR3 in amino acids: CSVEGTGGFDEQYF. Written as DNA, the CDR3 is TGCAGCGTTGAAGGGACAGGGGGCTTCGACGAGCAGTACTTC.

This clonotype was observed a few times. The chain links TRBV29-1 to TRBJ1-1; 7 positions agree with TRBD1. The CDR3 consists of 14 residues. After removal of 2 bases from V and 4 bases from J, the junction contained 7 bases not matched to a gene. The germline CDR1 and CDR2 sequences are SQVTM and ANQGSEA. The CDR3 DNA is TGCAGCGTTGAACGAACCCAGGGGGGCACTGAAGCTTTCTTT. Its protein product is CSVERTQGGTEAFF.

Only a few counts were recorded for this clonotype. The J gene is TRBJ2-3, the V gene TRBV24-1, with D possibly being TRBD1 (7 bases). The CDR3 covers 17 residues. Per the germline V gene, CDR1 is KGHDR and CDR2 is SFDVKD. The V gene lost 3 bases and the J gene lost 3 bases, with 18 bases spanning the gap. CDR3 in amino acids: CATSDLGQAGTTDTQYF. CDR3 bases: TGTGCCACCAGTGATCTCGGACAGGCCGGGACTACAGATACGCAGTATTTT.

The rearrangement uses TRBV5-1 and TRBJ2-5; 11 bases are a match to TRBD2. CDR3 length equals 16 residues. V trimming: 1 base; J trimming: 3 bases; junction bases outside the gene matches: 5. In germline, CDR1 is SGHRS, CDR2 YFSETQ. CDR3 DNA: TGCGCCAGCAGCTTGCGACTAGCGGGGAGAGAAGAGACCCAGTACTTC. Translation: CASSLRLAGREETQYF.

This clonotype was picked up a small number of times. The chain recombines TRBV18 with TRBJ1-2, with D uncertain. Germline V gene lookup returns CDR1 KGHSH and CDR2 LQKENI. The CDR3 spans 14 residues. V was pared by 3 bases and J by 5 bases, with 13 bases between. This CDR3 is CASSPALSDYGYTF. The CDR3 region has the DNA TGTGCCAGCTCACCGGCATTAAGCGATTATGGCTACACCTTC.

The chain combines TRBV29-1 with TRBJ1-2; weak D call: TRBD1 (5 bases). The germline V gene encodes CDR1 SQVTM and CDR2 ANQGSEA. The V end was cut by 7 bases, the J end by 6 bases, with 12 bases between. CDR3 length: 11 amino acids. The CDR3 nucleotides are TGCAGCGGATACATGGGGGATGGCTACACCTTC. Translating it yields CSGYMGDGYTF.

This chain joins TRBV5-1 and TRBJ2-7; the match to TRBD2 covers 8 bases. CDR1 is SGHRS, CDR2 YFSETQ, per germline. Trimming removed 4 bases from V and 3 bases from J; junction bases left unmatched: 6. This CDR3 region has 14 residues. In nucleotides, the CDR3 is TGCGCCAGCAGCCGATCCGGGACTAGCTACGAGCAGTACTTC. Its translation: CASSRSGTSYEQYF.